This entry concerns a single TCR beta chain. This sample was taken from a study of blood T cell repertoires in COVID-19. V dropped 0 bases and J dropped 0 bases, with 22 bases sitting between them. Germline V lookup: CDR1 SGDLS, CDR2 YYNGEE. The CDR3 spans 20 residues. Data came from immunoSEQ multiplex PCR; TCRdb stores just in-frame clones and leaves some out. The top ten clones hold about 0.8% of a sample with hundreds of thousands of clones, roughly 90% of them seen once. The sample was peripheral blood. The sequence derives from a man aged 55 to 70 with COVID-19, enrolled during active disease. The chain carries TRBV9 and TRBJ2-1, with D perhaps TRBD2 (6 bases). CDR3 DNA: TGTGCCAGCAGCGTAGCGGCTTTACTAGCCTCATCCTTCTCCTACAATGAGCAGTTCTTC. It codes for CASSVAALLASSFSYNEQFF.